The clone carrying this TCR beta chain was detected many times. The antigen is unknown. The data originate from a study of T cells in Graves' hyperthyroidism and ophthalmopathy. Study-wide results and caveats: Patients with ophthalmopathy were separated from those with stable hyperthyroidism by a 13 V-J model. In the blood, most expanded thyroid clonotypes above 0.001 appeared as well.

Deletions cut 6 bases from V and 1 base from J, with 10 bases between. Germline assignment: CDR1 MDHEN and CDR2 SYDVKM. The CDR3 loop spans 13 amino acids. Researchers barred patients who had uncontrolled infection, other autoimmune disease, pregnancy or lactation. Each diagnosis drew on symptoms, thyroxine, TRAb, thyroid ultrasound and orbital computed tomography findings. Amplified TCR beta CDR3 regions derived from RNA transcripts. The HTBI primer set drove a first-round RT-PCR of the TCR CDR3. TCRdb redid the calling of the multiplex PCR reads with MiXCR, one entry per CDR3 protein. The table lists 700,000 or so distinct CDR3 sequences, roughly 14% of them singletons.

This chain links TRBV28 with TRBJ2-7; TRBD1 might be the D (5 bases). The sequence came from a woman between 45 and 65 years old with Graves' ophthalmopathy. Sequencing used blood. CDR3 amino acids: CASSRTQSYEQYF. CDR3 DNA: TGTGCCAGCAGCCGGACACAGTCCTACGAGCAGTACTTC.